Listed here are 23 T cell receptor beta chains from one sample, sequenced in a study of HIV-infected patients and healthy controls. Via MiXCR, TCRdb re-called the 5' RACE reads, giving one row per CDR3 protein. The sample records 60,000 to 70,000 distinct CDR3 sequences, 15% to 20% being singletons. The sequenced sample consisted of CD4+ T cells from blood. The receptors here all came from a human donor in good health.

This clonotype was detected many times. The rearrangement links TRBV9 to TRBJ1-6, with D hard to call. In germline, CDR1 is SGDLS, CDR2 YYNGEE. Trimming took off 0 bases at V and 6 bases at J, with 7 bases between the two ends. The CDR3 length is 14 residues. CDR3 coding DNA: TGTGCCAGCAGCGTAGGGACCTTTAATTCACCCCTCCACTTT. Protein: CASSVGTFNSPLHF.

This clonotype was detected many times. This CDR3 reads CASSRQGSNYGYTF. The CDR3 DNA reads TGTGCCAGCAGTCGACAGGGGTCTAACTATGGCTACACCTTC. The rearrangement links TRBV2 to TRBJ1-2; TRBD1 matches at 8 bases. Trimming at V came to 5 bases and at J to 0 bases, leaving 2 bases not matched to a gene. Per germline, CDR1 SNHLY and CDR2 FYNNEI. This CDR3 is 14 amino acids long.

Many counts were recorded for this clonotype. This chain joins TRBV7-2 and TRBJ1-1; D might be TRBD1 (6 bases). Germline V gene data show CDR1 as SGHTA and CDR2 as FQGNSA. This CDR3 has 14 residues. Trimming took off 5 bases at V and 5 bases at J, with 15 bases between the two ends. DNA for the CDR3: TGTGCCAGCAGCCCCAACCAAGGGGGTACTGAAGCTTTCTTT. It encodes CASSPNQGGTEAFF.

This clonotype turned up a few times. The CDR3: CASSPMTGGTGNSPLHF. The CDR3 bases are TGTGCCAGCAGCCCAATGACGGGGGGGACAGGGAATTCACCCCTCCACTTT. The genes are TRBV3-1 and TRBJ1-6; 9 nucleotides match TRBD1. The CDR3 has 17 residues. The V gene end was trimmed by 4 bases and the J gene end by 7 bases; junction bases not matched to a gene: 11. CDR1 is LGHDT, CDR2 YNNKEL, per germline (reference sequence).

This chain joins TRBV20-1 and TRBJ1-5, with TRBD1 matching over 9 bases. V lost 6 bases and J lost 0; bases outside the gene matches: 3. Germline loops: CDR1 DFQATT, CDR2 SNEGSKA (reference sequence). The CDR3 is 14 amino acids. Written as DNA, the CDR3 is TGCAGTGCCAGGACAGGGGATAGCAATCAGCCCCAGCATTTT. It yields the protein CSARTGDSNQPQHF.

The CDR3 bases are TGTGCCAGCAGCGACAGGGGAAGAACTGAAGCTTTCTTT. It specifies CASSDRGRTEAFF. The chain couples TRBV12-3 or TRBV12-4 to TRBJ1-1, with TRBD1 identical over 8 bases. The CDR3 extends over 13 amino acids. Losses at the gene ends were 6 bases for V and 5 bases for J; bases not matched to a gene: 5.

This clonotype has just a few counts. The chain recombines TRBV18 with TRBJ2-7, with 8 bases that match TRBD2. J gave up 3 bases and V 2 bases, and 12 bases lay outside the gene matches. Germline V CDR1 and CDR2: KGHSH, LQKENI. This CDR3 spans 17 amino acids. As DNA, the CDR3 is TGTGCCAGCTCACCATTTGGGCCGGGACTAGGGTTCTACGAGCAGTACTTC. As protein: CASSPFGPGLGFYEQYF. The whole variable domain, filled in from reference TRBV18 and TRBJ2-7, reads NAGVMQNPRHLVRRRGQEARLRCSPMKGHSHVYWYRQLPEEGLKFMVYLQKENIIDESGMPKERFSAEFPKEGPSILRIQQVVRGDSAAYFCASSPFGPGLGFYEQYFGPGTRLTVT.

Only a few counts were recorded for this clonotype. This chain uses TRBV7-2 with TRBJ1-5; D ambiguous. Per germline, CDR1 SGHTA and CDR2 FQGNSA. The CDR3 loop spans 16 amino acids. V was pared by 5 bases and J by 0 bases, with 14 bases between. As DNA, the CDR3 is TGTGCCAGCAGCCCCCTTTGGGCTTATAGCAATCAGCCCCAGCATTTT. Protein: CASSPLWAYSNQPQHF. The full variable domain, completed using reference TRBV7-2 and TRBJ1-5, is GAGVSQSPSNKVTEKGKDVELRCDPISGHTALYWYRQSLGQGLEFLIYFQGNSAPDKSGLPSDRFSAERTGGSVSTLTIQRTQQEDSAVYLCASSPLWAYSNQPQHFGDGTRLSIL.

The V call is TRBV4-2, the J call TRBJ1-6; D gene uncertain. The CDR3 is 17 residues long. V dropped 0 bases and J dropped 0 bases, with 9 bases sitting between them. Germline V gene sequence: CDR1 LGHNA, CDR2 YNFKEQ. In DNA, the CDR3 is TGTGCCAGCAGCCAAGACCTCGTCAGCTCCTATAATTCACCCCTCCACTTT. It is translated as CASSQDLVSSYNSPLHF.

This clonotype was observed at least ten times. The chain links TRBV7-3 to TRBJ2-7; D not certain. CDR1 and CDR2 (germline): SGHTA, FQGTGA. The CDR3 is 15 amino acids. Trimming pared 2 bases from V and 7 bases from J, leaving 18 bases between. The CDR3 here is CASSLAGELGEEQYF. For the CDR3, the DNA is TGTGCCAGCAGCTTAGCTGGGGAATTGGGTGAGGAGCAGTACTTC.

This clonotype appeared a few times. The CDR3 is CASSEHSYEQYF. The DNA for the CDR3 is TGTGCCAGCAGTGAACACAGCTACGAGCAGTACTTC. The V gene is TRBV6-1, the J gene TRBJ2-7; no firm D call. Germline lookup yields CDR1 MNHNS and CDR2 SASEGT. This CDR3 has 12 residues. V lost 2 bases to trimming and J lost 3 bases, with 5 bases between them.

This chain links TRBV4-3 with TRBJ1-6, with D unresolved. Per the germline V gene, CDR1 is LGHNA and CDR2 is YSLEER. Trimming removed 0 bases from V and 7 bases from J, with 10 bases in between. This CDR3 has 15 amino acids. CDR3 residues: CASSQERARNSPLHF. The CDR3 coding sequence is TGCGCCAGCAGCCAAGAGAGAGCCAGGAATTCACCCCTCCACTTT.

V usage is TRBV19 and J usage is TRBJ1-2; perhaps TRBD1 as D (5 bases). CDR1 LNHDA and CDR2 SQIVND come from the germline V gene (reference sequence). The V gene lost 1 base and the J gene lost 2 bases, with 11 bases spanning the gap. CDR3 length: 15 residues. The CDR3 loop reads CASSIAGEPNYGYTF. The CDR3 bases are TGTGCCAGTAGTATAGCGGGGGAGCCGAACTATGGCTACACCTTC.

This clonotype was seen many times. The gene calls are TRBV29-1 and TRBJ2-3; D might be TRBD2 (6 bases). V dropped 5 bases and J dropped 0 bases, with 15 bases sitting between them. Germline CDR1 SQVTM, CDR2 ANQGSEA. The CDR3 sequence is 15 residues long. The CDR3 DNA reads TGCAGCGTTTTAAGGACTACCGCTAGCACAGATACGCAGTATTTT. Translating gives CSVLRTTASTDTQYF.

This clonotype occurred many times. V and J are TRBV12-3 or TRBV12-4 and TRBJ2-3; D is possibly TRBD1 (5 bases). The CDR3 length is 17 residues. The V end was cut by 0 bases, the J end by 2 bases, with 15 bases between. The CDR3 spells CASSLAGLRSATDTQYF. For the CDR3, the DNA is TGTGCCAGCAGTTTAGCGGGGCTCAGGTCAGCCACAGATACGCAGTATTTT.

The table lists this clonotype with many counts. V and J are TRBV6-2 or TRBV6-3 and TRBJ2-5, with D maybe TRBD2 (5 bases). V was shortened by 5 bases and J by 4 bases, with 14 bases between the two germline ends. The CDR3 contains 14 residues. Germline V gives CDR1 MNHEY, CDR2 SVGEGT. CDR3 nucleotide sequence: TGTGCCAGCAGTCTCACCCGTGCGGGAGAGACCCAGTACTTC. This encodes CASSLTRAGETQYF.

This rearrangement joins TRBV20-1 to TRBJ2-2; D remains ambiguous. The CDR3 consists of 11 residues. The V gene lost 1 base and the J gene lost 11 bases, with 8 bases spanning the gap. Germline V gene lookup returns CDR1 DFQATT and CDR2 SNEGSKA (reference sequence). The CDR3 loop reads CSARGPVELFF. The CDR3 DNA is TGCAGTGCTAGAGGCCCGGTCGAGCTGTTTTTT.

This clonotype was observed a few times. CDR3 DNA: TGTGCCAGCAGTGACAGGGGGCTCAGCAATCAGCCCCAGCATTTT. Protein: CASSDRGLSNQPQHF. The rearrangement uses TRBV2 and TRBJ1-5; 8 positions agree with TRBD1. The CDR3 has 15 amino acids. The V gene's germline CDR1 is SNHLY and CDR2 FYNNEI. After removal of 3 bases from V and 1 base from J, the junction contained 2 bases not matched to a gene.

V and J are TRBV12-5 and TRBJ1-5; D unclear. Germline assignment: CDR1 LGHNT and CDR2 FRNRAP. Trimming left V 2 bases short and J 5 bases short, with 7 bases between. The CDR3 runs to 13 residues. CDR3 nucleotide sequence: TGTGCTAGTGGTTTGCAAGGCGATCAGCCCCAGCATTTT. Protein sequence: CASGLQGDQPQHF.

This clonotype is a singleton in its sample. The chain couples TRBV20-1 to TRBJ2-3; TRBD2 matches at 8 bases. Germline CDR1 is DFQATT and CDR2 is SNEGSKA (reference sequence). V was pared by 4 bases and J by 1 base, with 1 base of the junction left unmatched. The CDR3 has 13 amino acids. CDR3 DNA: TGCAGTGCTAAGACTAGCGGCACAGATACGCAGTATTTT. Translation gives CSAKTSGTDTQYF.

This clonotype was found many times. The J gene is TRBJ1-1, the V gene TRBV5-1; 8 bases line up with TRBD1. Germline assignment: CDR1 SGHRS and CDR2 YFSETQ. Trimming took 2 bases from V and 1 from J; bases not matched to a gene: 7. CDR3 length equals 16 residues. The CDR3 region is CASSFRAGTGNTEAFF. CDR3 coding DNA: TGCGCCAGCAGCTTTAGGGCGGGGACAGGGAACACTGAAGCTTTCTTT.

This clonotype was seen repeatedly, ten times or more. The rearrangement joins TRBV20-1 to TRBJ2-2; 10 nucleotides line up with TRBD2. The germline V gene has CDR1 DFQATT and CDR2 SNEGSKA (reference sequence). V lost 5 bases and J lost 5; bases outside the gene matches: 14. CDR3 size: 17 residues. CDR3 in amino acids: CSAADNRAGGQTGELFF. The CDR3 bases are TGCAGTGCTGCCGATAACCGAGCGGGGGGGCAAACCGGGGAGCTGTTTTTT.

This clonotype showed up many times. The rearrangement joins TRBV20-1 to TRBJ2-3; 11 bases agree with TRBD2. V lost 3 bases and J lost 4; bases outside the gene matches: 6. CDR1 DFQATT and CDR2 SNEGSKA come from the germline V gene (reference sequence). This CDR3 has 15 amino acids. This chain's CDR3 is CSASSPTSGADTQYF. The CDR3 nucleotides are TGCAGTGCTAGTTCTCCGACTAGCGGGGCAGATACGCAGTATTTT.